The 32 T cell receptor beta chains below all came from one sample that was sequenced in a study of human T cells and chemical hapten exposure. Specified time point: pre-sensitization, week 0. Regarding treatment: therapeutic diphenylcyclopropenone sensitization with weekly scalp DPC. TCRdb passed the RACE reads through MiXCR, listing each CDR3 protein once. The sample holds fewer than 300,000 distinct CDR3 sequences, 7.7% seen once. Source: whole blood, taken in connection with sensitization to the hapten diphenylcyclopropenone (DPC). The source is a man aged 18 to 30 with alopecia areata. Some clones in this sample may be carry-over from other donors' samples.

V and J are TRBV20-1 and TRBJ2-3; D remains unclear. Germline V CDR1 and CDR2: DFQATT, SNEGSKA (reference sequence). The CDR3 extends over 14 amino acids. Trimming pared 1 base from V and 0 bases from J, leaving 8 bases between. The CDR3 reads CSARVGVSTDTQYF. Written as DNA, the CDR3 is TGCAGTGCTAGAGTAGGCGTGAGCACAGATACGCAGTATTTT.

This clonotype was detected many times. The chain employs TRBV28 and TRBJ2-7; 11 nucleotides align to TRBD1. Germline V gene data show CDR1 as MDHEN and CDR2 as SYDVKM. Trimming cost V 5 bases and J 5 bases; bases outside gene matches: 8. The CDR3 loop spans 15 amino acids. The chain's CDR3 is CASSEPGQGVNEQYF. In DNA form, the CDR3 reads TGTGCCAGCAGTGAGCCGGGACAGGGGGTCAACGAGCAGTACTTC.

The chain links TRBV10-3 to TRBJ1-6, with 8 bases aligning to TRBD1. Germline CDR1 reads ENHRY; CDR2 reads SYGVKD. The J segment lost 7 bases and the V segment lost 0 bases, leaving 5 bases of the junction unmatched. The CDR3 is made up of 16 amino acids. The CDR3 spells CAISESPGQGNSPLHF. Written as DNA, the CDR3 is TGTGCCATCAGTGAGTCGCCCGGACAGGGCAATTCACCCCTCCACTTT.

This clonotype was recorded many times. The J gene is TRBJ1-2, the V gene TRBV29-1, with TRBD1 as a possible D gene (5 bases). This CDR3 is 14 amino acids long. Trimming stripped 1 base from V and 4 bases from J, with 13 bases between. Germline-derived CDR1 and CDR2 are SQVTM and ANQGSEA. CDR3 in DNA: TGCAGCGTTGAAGGACAGAAATATACCTATGGCTACACCTTC. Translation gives CSVEGQKYTYGYTF.

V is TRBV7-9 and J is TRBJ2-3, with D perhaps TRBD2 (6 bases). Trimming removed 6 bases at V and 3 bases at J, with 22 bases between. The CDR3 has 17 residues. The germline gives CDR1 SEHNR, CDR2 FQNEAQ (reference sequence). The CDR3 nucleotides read TGTGCCAGCAGGGAGGGACGAAGCGGACGGGCGACAGATACGCAGTATTTT. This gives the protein CASREGRSGRATDTQYF.

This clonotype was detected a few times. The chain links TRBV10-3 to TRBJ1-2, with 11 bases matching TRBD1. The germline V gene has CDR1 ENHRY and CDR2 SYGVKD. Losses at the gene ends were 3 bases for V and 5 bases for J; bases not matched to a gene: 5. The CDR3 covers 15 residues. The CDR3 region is CAISEGQGALYGYTF. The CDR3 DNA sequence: TGTGCCATCAGTGAAGGACAGGGGGCTCTGTATGGCTACACCTTC.

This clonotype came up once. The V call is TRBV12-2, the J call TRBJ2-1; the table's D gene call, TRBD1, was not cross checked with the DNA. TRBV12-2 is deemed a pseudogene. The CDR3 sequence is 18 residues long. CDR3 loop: CASRLTTYHSRVENEQFF. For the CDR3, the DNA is TGTGCAAGTCGCTTAACTACTTACCACAGCAGGGTTGAGAATGAGCAGTTCTTC.

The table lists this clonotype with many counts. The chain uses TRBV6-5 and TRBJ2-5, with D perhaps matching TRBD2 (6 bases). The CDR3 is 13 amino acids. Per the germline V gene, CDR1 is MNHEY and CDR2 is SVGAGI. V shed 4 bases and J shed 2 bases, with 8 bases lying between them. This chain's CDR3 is CASSLAVQETQYF. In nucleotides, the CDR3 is TGTGCCAGCAGTTTAGCGGTACAAGAGACCCAGTACTTC.

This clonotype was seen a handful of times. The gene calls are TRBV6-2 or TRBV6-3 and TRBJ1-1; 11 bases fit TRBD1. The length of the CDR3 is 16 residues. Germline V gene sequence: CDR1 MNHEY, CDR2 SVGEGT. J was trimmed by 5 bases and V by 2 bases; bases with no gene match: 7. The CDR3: CASSYGGQGARTEAFF. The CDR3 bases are TGTGCCAGCAGTTACGGCGGACAGGGGGCCCGGACTGAAGCTTTCTTT.

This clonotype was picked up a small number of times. This CDR3 is CASSQDPPGGGGETQYF. Here the CDR3 DNA reads TGCGCCAGCAGCCAAGATCCCCCGGGCGGGGGTGGAGAGACCCAGTACTTC. The genes are TRBV4-3 and TRBJ2-5; 7 bases match TRBD2. Losses at the gene ends were 0 bases for V and 4 bases for J; bases not matched to a gene: 11. This CDR3 has 17 amino acids. Germline V gene data show CDR1 as LGHNA and CDR2 as YSLEER.

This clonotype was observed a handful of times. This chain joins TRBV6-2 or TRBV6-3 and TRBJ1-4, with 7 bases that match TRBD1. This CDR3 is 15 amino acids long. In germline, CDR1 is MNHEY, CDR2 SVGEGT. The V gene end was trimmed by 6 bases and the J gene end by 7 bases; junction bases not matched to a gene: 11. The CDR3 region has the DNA TGTGCCAGCAGACGACAGGGAGGTGGTGGTGAAAAACTGTTTTTT. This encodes CASRRQGGGGEKLFF.

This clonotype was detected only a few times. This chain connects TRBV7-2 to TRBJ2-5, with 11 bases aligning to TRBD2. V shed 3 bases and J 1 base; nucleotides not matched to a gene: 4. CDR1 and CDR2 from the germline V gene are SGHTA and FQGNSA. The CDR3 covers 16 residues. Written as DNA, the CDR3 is TGTGCCAGCAGCTTTGCTAGCGGGGGGTTCCAAGAGACCCAGTACTTC. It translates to CASSFASGGFQETQYF.

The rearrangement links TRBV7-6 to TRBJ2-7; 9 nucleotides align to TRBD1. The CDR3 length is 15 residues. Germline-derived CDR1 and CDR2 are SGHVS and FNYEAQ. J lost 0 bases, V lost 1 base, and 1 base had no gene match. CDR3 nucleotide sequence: TGTGCCAGCAGCTTAGGGGACAGGGTCTCCTACGAGCAGTACGTC. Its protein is CASSLGDRVSYEQYV.

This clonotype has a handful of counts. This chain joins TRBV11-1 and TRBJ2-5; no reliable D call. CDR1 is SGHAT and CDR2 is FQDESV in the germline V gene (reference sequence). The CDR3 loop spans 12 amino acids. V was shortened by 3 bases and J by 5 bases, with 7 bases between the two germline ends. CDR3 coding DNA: TGTGCCAGCAGCTTTGAGGTGGAGACCCAGTACTTC. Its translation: CASSFEVETQYF. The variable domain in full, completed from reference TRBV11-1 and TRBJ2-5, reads EAEVAQSPRYKITEKSQAVAFWCDPISGHATLYWYRQILGQGPELLVQFQDESVVDDSQLPKDRFSAERLKGVDSTLKIQPAELGDSAMYLCASSFEVETQYFGPGTRLLVL.

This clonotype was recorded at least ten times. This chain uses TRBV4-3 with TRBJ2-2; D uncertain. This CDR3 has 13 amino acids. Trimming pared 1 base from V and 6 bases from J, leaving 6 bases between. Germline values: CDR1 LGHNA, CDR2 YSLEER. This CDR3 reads CASSQAKSGELFF. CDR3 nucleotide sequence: TGCGCCAGCAGCCAAGCGAAGTCCGGGGAGCTGTTTTTT.

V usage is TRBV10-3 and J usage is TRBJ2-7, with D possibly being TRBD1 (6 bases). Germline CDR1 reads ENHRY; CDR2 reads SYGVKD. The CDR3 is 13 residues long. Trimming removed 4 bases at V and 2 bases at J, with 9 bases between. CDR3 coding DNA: TGTGCCATCAGTGTTGGACAGACCTACGAGCAGTACTTC. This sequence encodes CAISVGQTYEQYF.

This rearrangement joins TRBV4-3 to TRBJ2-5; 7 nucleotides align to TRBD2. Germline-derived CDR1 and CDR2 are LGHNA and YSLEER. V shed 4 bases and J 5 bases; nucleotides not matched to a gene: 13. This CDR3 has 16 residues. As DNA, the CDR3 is TGCGCCAGCAGCCCCACGGGCGGGGGAACGGGTGAGACCCAGTACTTC. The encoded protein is CASSPTGGGTGETQYF.

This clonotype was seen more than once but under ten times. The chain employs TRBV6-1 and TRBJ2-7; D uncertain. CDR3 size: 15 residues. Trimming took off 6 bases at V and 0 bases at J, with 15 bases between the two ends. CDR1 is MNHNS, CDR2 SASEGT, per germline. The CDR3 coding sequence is TGTGCCAGCAGACTAAGCATTTCGGACTCCTACGAGCAGTACGTC. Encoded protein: CASRLSISDSYEQYV.

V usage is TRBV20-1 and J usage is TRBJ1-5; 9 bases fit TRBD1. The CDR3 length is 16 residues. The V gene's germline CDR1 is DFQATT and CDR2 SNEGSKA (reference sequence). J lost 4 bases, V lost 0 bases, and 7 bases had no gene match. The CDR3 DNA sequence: TGCAGTGCTAGAGATGGACAGGGGTACGCGAATCAGCCCCAGCATTTT. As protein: CSARDGQGYANQPQHF.

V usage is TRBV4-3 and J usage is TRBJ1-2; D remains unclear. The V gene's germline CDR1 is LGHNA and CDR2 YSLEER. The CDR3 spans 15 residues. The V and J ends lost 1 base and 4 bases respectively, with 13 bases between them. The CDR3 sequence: CASSQAITAFYGYTF. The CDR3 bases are TGCGCCAGCAGCCAAGCAATAACAGCTTTCTATGGCTACACCTTC.

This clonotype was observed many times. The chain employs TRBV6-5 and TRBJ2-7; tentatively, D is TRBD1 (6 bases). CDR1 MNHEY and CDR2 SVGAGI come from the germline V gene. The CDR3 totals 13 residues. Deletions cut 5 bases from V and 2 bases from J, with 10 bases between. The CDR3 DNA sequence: TGTGCCAGCAGTCCAGACAGGACCTACGAGCAGTACGTC. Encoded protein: CASSPDRTYEQYV.

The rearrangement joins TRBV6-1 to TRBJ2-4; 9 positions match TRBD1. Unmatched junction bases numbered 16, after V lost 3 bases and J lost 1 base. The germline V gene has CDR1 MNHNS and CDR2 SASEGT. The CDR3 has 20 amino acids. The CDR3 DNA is TGTGCCAGCAGTGAGAATGCCGGGACAGGGAAGTCTATGGCCAAAAACATTCAGTACTTC. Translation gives CASSENAGTGKSMAKNIQYF.

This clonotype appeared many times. The CDR3 DNA sequence: TGCAGCGTTGATTCGACCCTCGACAGCTATGGCTACACCTTC. Translated: CSVDSTLDSYGYTF. The genes are TRBV29-1 and TRBJ1-2; D perhaps matches TRBD1 (5 bases). This CDR3 comprises 14 residues. Trimming left V 3 bases short and J 4 bases short, with 15 bases between. The germline CDR1 and CDR2 sequences are SQVTM and ANQGSEA.

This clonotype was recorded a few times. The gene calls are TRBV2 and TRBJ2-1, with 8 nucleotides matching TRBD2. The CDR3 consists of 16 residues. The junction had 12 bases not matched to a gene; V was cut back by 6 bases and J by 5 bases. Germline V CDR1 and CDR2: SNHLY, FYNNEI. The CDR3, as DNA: TGTGCCAGCAGGACGAGCCCGGGGACTAGTAACAATGAGCAGTTCTTC. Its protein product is CASRTSPGTSNNEQFF.

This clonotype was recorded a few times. CDR3 coding DNA: TGTGCCAGCAGCTTAGCGTCCTATTCTAGCGGGGTGAGCACAGATACGCAGTATTTT. Amino acid sequence: CASSLASYSSGVSTDTQYF. The chain has TRBV7-8 and TRBJ2-3; 9 bases map to TRBD2. The CDR3 is 19 residues long. V gave up 0 bases and J gave up 0 bases; unmatched junction bases: 10. CDR1 is SGHVS, CDR2 FQNEAQ, per germline.

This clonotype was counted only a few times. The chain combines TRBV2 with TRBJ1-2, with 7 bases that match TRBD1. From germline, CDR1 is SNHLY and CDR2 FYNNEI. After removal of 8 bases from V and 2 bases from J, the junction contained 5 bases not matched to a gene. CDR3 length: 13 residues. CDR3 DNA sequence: TGTGCCAGCGGGGACAGTGGAAACTATGGCTACACCTTC. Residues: CASGDSGNYGYTF.

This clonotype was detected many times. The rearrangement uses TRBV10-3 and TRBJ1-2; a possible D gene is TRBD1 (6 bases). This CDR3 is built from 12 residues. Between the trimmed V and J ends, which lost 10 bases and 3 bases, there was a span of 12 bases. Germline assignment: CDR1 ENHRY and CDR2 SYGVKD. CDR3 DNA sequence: TGTGCCACCAAACAGGGAGACTATGGCTACACCTTC. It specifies CATKQGDYGYTF.

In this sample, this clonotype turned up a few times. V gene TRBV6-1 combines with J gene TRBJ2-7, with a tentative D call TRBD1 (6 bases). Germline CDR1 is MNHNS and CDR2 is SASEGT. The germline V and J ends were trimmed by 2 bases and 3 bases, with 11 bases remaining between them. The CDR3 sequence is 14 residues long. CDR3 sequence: CASSEPGQSYEQYV. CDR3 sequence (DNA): TGTGCCAGCAGTGAACCCGGACAGAGCTACGAGCAGTACGTC.

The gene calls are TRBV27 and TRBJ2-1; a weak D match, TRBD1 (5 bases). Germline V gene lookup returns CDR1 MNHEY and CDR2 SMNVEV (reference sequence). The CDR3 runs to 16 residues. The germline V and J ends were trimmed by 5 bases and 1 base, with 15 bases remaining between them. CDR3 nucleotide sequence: TGTGCCAGCAGTGGGGCAGGGTTGGTATCCTACAATGAGCAGTTCTTC. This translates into CASSGAGLVSYNEQFF.

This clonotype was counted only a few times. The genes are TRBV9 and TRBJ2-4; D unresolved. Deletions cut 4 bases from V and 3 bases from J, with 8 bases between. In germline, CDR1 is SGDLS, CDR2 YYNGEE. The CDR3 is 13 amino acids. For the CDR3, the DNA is TGTGCCAGCAGCTTACCGGGCAAAAACATTCAGTACTTC. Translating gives CASSLPGKNIQYF. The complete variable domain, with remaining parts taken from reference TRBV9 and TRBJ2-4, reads DSGVTQTPKHLITATGQRVTLRCSPRSGDLSVYWYQQSLDQGLQFLIQYYNGEERAKGNILERFSAQQFPDLHSELNLSSLELGDSALYFCASSLPGKNIQYFGAGTRLSVL.

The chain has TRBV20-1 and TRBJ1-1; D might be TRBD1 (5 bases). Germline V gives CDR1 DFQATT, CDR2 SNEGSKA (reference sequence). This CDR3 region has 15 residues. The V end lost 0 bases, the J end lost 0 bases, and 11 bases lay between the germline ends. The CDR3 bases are TGCAGTGCTAGAGATCCGGGGCGGATGAACACTGAAGCTTTCTTT. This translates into CSARDPGRMNTEAFF.

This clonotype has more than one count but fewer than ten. The CDR3 region is CASSQDWDRVSYEQYF. For the CDR3, the DNA is TGTGCCAGCAGCCAAGATTGGGACAGGGTTTCCTACGAGCAGTACTTC. The rearrangement links TRBV4-2 to TRBJ2-7; 9 nucleotides agree with TRBD1. The CDR3 runs to 16 residues. The trim removed 0 bases at V and 1 base at J, leaving 4 bases unmatched. Germline V gene lookup returns CDR1 LGHNA and CDR2 YNFKEQ.